Below, 8 T cell receptor beta chains from the same sample are listed, as sequenced in a study of beta chain features in type 1 diabetes. The entirety of the isolated RNA underwent reverse transcription, so expressed TCRB transcripts were sequenced. The table came from immunoSEQ multiplex PCR; TCRdb's copy has only in-frame clones and leaves some out. This sample yields about 360,000 clones, of which roughly 12% are seen a single time; about 0.017% belongs to the top ten. Sequenced input: naive CD4+ T cells from blood. These receptors were taken from a man aged 18 to 29 in good health.

This chain links TRBV7-8 with TRBJ1-2, with D hard to call. CDR1 and CDR2 (germline): SGHVS, FQNEAQ. CDR3 size: 17 residues. V gave up 4 bases and J gave up 0 bases, with 18 bases separating them. This CDR3 reads CASSSHQTRVSNYGYTF. The DNA of the CDR3 is TGTGCCAGCAGCTCCCACCAAACTCGCGTCTCTAACTATGGCTACACCTTC. The whole variable domain, remainder taken from reference TRBV7-8 and TRBJ1-2, is GAGVSQSPRYKVAKRGQDVALRCDPISGHVSLFWYQQALGQGPEFLTYFQNEAQLDKSGLPSDRFFAERPEGSVSTLKIQRTQQEDSAVYLCASSSHQTRVSNYGYTFGSGTRLTVV.

This clone was observed a handful of times. The chain joins TRBV28 to TRBJ2-7; tentatively, D is TRBD2 (5 bases). The CDR3 loop spans 15 amino acids. The ends were cut back, 3 bases at V and 5 bases at J, with 17 bases in the middle. Germline V gives CDR1 MDHEN, CDR2 SYDVKM. DNA for the CDR3: TGTGCCAGCAGTTTTTTTCTAAGAGGGAGCCACGAGCAGTACTTC. Its protein is CASSFFLRGSHEQYF. Looking up the rest from reference TRBV28 and TRBJ2-7 gives the full variable domain: DVKVTQSSRYLVKRTGEKVFLECVQDMDHENMFWYRQDPGLGLRLIYFSYDVKMKEKGDIPEGYSVSREKKERFSLILESASTNQTSMYLCASSFFLRGSHEQYFGPGTRLTVT.

This clone was seen only a few times. The J gene is TRBJ2-5, the V gene TRBV7-3; 16 nucleotides align to TRBD2. V lost 5 bases and J lost 4; bases outside the gene matches: 7. This CDR3 has 17 amino acids. CDR1 and CDR2 (germline): SGHTA, FQGTGA. CDR3 nucleotides: TGTGCCAGCAGCCCCGGGACTAGCGGGGGGGCTGGAGAGACCCAGTACTTC. Translated: CASSPGTSGGAGETQYF.

This clone appeared a few times. The chain links TRBV28 to TRBJ2-7; the match to TRBD2 covers 10 bases. This CDR3 has 14 amino acids. CDR1 is MDHEN, CDR2 SYDVKM, per germline. The ends lost 8 bases at V and 6 bases at J; junction bases unmatched: 10. In DNA, the CDR3 is TGTGCCAGCGAAGCCGGGACTAGCGCGCGCGAGCAGTACTTC. It encodes CASEAGTSAREQYF.

This clone showed up just a few times. The V call is TRBV5-4, the J call TRBJ2-7, with 10 bases fitting TRBD2. The CDR3 runs to 15 residues. Germline V gives CDR1 SGHNT, CDR2 YYREEE (reference sequence). Germline trimming cut 4 bases from V and 0 bases from J; bases unmatched to any gene: 4. CDR3 sequence reads: CASSPWTSGSYEQYF. DNA of the CDR3: TGTGCCAGCAGCCCCTGGACTAGCGGCTCCTACGAGCAGTACTTC.

The genes are TRBV5-4 and TRBJ2-7; D unclear. V lost 0 bases and J 2 bases, leaving 9 bases between the germline ends. The CDR3 has 14 amino acids. Germline CDR1 and CDR2: SGHNT and YYREEE (reference sequence). The CDR3 DNA is TGTGCCAGCAGCTTGGCCAGTGGTACCTACGAGCAGTACTTC. Its translation is CASSLASGTYEQYF. Complete variable domain (other parts from reference TRBV5-4 and TRBJ2-7): ETGVTQSPTHLIKTRGQQVTLRCSSQSGHNTVSWYQQALGQGPQFIFQYYREEENGRGNFPPRFSGLQFPNYSSELNVNALELDDSALYLCASSLASGTYEQYFGPGTRLTVT.

This clone appeared a few times. The rearrangement uses TRBV19 and TRBJ1-1; possible D gene TRBD1, 6 bases. Per germline, CDR1 LNHDA and CDR2 SQIVND (reference sequence). The CDR3 sequence is 15 residues long. Trimming took off 5 bases at V and 1 base at J, with 14 bases between the two ends. This CDR3 is CASSPTGTPNTEAFF. As DNA, the CDR3 is TGTGCCAGTAGTCCAACCGGGACACCGAACACTGAAGCTTTCTTT.

This clone was recorded many times. The chain links TRBV29-1 to TRBJ2-7, with TRBD2 identical over 10 bases. J lost 6 bases, V lost 6 bases, and 8 bases had no gene match. Germline V gives CDR1 SQVTM, CDR2 ANQGSEA. The CDR3 loop spans 13 amino acids. The CDR3 DNA reads as TGCAGCGTCGCTTCTAGCGGGAGTGGCGAGCAGTACTTC. Translated: CSVASSGSGEQYF.